The present entry profiles one TCR beta chain with its context. Its binding antigen is unknown. This sequence may be a read error, since a much larger clone differs from it by one base. The data were taken from a study of response to subunit inactivated influenza vaccine (dated by TCRdb to 2017 to 2018). Some background on the complete study: Deep quantitative T cell receptor repertoire profiling was used in the study to track responses to a trivalent subunit inactivated influenza vaccine. The paper's findings and limits, for the study overall: According to the authors, only a limited number of new T cells may be recruited by each seasonal influenza vaccination.

Counted from cysteine to phenylalanine, this CDR3 has 12 amino acids. CDR3 DNA is the only sequence kept; it has 36 bases, read in frame from the first base. V loses 4 bases of germline sequence and J loses 8 bases, and the interval between the two ends is 12 bases. CDR1 and CDR2 (DFQATT, SNEGSKA) derive from the germline V gene (reference sequence). Library construction relied on RT-PCR. The instrument given in TCRdb is Illumina HiSeq 2500. TCRdb reworked the public reads: Q25 trimming with fastp, MiXCR clone assembly, productive beta chains retained. Every CDR3 protein is listed once, alongside the most common genes and DNA of its rows. Across this sample there are fewer than 600,000 distinct CDR3 sequences, with less than 7.5% seen only once. The ten largest clones add up to less than 15% of the sample.

Sequenced material: PBMCs from blood, taken around 25 months after vaccination. The TCR comes from a man aged 45-69 years who received an inactivated influenza vaccine. Donor details come from another sample of the same person, matched by shared clones. The chain uses TRBV20-1 and TRBJ2-1; no D gene can be assigned with confidence. The DNA is as follows: TGCAGTGCTACAAGACGGTCCGATGAGCAGTTCTTC. This yields the protein CSATRRSDEQFF.